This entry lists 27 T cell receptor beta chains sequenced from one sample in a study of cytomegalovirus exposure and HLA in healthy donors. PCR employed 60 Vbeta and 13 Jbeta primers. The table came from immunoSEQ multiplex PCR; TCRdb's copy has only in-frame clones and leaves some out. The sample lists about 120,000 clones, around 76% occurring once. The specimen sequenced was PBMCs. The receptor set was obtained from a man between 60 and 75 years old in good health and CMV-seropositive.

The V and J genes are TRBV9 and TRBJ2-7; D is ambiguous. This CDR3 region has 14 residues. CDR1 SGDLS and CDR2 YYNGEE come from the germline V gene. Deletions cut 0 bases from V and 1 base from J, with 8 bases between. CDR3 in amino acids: CASSVVPGSYEQYF. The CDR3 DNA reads TGTGCCAGCAGCGTAGTACCAGGTTCCTACGAGCAGTACTTC.

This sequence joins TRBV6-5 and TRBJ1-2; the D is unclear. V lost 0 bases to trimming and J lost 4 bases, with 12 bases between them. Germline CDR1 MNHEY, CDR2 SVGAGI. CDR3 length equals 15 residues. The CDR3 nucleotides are TGTGCCAGCAGTTACTCGTCGGAACGGGGCTATGGCTACACCTTC. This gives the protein CASSYSSERGYGYTF.

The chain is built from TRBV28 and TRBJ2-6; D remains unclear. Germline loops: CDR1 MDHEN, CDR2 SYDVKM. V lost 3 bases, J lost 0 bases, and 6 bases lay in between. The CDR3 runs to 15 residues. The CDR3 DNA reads TGTGCCAGCAGTTTCTCCAGCTCTGGGGCCAACGTCCTGACTTTC. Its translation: CASSFSSSGANVLTF.

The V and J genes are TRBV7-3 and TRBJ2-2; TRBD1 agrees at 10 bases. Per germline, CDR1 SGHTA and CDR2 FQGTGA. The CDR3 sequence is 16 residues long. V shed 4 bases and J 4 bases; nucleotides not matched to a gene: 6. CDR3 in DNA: TGTGCCAGCAGCTCCGGGACAGGGGCTGGCACCGGGGAGCTGTTTTTT. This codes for CASSSGTGAGTGELFF.

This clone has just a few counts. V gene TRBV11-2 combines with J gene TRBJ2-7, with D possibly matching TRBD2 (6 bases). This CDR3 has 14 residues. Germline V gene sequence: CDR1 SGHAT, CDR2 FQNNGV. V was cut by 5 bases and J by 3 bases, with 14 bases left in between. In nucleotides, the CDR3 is TGTGCCAGCAGCCAGCTCGGGAGTAACTACGAGCAGTACTTC. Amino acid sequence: CASSQLGSNYEQYF.

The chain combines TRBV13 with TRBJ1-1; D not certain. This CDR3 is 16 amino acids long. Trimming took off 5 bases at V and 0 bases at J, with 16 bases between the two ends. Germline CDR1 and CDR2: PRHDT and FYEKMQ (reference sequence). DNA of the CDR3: TGTGCCAGCAGCGCAACCAGGATGACCATGAACACTGAAGCTTTCTTT. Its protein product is CASSATRMTMNTEAFF. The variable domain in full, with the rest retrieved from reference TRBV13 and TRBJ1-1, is AAGVIQSPRHLIKEKRETATLKCYPIPRHDTVYWYQQGPGQDPQFLISFYEKMQSDKGSIPDRFSAQQFSDYHSELNMSSLELGDSALYFCASSATRMTMNTEAFFGQGTRLTVV.

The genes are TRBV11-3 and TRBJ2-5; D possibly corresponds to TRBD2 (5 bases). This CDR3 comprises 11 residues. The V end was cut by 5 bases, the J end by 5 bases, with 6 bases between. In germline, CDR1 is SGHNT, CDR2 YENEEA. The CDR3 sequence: CASSRGETQYF. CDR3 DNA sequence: TGTGCCAGCAGCCGAGGGGAGACCCAGTACTTC.

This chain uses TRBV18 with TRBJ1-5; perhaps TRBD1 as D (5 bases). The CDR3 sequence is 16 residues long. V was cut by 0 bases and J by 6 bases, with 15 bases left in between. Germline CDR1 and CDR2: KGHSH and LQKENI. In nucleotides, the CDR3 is TGTGCCAGCTCACCACCGGGTGGAGGGGTTGGTCAGCCCCAGCATTTT. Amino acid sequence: CASSPPGGGVGQPQHF.

The DNA for the CDR3 is TGCGCCAGCAGCCAAGAGCTAGCGGGAGTATTCGAGCAGTACTTC. It translates to CASSQELAGVFEQYF. The rearrangement links TRBV4-1 to TRBJ2-7; TRBD2 matches 10 bases. Germline V gene sequence: CDR1 MGHRA, CDR2 YSYEKL. Unmatched junction bases numbered 5, after V lost 0 bases and J lost 6 bases. The CDR3 has 15 residues.

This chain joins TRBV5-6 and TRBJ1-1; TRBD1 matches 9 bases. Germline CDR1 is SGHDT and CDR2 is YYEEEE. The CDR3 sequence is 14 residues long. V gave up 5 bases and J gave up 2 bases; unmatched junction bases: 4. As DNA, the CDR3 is TGTGCCAGCAGACGGACAGGGGACAACACTGAAGCTTTCTTT. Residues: CASRRTGDNTEAFF. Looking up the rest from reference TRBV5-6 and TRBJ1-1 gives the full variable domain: DAGVTQSPTHLIKTRGQQVTLRCSPKSGHDTVSWYQQALGQGPQFIFQYYEEEERQRGNFPDRFSGHQFPNYSSELNVNALLLGDSALYLCASRRTGDNTEAFFGQGTRLTVV.

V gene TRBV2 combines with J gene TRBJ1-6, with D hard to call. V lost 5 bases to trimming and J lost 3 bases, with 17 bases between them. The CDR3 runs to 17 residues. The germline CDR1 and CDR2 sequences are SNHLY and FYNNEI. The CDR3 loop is CASSSKWRAVYNSPLHF. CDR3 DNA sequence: TGTGCCAGCAGTTCTAAGTGGCGGGCGGTCTATAATTCACCCCTCCACTTT.

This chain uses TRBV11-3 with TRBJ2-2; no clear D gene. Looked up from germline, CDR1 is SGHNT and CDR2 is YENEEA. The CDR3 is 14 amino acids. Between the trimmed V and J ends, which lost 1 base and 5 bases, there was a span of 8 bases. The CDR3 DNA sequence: TGTGCCAGCAGCTTAGCTTACAGAACCGGGGAGCTGTTTTTT. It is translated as CASSLAYRTGELFF.

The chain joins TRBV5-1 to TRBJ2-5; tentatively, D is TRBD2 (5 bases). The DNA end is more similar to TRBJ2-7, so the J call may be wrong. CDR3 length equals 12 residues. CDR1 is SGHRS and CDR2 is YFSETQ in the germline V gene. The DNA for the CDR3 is TGCGCCAGCAGCCTTGGACTCCTCGAGCAGTACTTC. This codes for CASSLGLLEQYF.

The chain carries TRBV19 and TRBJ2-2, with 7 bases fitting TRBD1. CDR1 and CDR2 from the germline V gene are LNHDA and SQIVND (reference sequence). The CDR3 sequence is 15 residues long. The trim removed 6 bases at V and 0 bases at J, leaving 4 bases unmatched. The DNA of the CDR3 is TGTGCCAGTAGACACGGGACAGCGAACACCGGGGAGCTGTTTTTT. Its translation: CASRHGTANTGELFF. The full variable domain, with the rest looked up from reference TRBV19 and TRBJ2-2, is DGGITQSPKYLFRKEGQNVTLSCEQNLNHDAMYWYRQDPGQGLRLIYYSQIVNDFQKGDIAEGYSVSREKKESFPLTVTSAQKNPTAFYLCASRHGTANTGELFFGEGSRLTVL.

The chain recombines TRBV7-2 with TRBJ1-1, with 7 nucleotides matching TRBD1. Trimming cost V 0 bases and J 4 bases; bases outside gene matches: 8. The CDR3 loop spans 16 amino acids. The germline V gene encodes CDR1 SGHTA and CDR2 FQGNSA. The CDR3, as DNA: TGTGCCAGCAGCTTAGCCGGCAGGGGGGTTACCACTGAAGCTTTCTTT. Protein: CASSLAGRGVTTEAFF.

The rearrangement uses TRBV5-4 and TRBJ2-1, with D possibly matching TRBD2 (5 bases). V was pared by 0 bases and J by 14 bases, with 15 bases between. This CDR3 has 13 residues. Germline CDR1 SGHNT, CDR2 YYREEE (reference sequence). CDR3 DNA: TGTGCCAGCAGCTTGGCCCGGGGTAGCGAGGAGTTCTTC. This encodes CASSLARGSEEFF.

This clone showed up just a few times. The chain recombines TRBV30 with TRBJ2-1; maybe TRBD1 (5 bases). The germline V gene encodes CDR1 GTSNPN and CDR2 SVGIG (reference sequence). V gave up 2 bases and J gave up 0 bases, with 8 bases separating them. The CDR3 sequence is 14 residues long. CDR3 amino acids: CAWSQTASYNEQFF. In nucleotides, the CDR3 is TGTGCCTGGAGTCAGACAGCCTCCTACAATGAGCAGTTCTTC. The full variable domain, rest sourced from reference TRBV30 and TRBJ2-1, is SQTIHQWPATLVQPVGSPLSLECTVEGTSNPNLYWYRQAAGRGLQLLFYSVGIGQISSEVPQNLSASRPQDRQFILSSKKLLLSDSGFYLCAWSQTASYNEQFFGPGTRLTVL.

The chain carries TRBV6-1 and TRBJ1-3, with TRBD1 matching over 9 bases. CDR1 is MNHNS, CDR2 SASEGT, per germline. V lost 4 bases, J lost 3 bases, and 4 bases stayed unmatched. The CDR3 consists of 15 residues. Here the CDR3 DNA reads TGTGCCAGCAGTGCCGGGACAGGGCTTGGAAACACCATATATTTT. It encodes CASSAGTGLGNTIYF.

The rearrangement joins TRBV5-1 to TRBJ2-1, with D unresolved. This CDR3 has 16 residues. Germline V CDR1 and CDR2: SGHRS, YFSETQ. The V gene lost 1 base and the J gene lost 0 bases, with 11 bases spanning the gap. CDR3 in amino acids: CASSLLGRNSYNEQFF. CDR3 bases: TGCGCCAGCAGCTTGCTGGGCCGAAACTCCTACAATGAGCAGTTCTTC.

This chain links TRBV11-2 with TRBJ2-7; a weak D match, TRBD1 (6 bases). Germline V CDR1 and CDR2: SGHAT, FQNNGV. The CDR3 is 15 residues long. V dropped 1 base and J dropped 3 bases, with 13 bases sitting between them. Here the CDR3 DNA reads TGTGCCAGCAGCTTAGGACAGGCGAAAGGCTACGAGCAGTACTTC. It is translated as CASSLGQAKGYEQYF.

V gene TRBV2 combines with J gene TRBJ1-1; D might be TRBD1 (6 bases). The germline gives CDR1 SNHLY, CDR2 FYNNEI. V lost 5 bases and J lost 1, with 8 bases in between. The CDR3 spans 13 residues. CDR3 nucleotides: TGTGCCAGCAGTTCACAGGGGAACACTGAAGCTTTCTTT. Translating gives CASSSQGNTEAFF.

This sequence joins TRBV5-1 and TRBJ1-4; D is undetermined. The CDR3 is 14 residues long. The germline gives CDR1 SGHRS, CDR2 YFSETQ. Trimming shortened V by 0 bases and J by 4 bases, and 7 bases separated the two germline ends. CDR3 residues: CASSLETSNEKLFF. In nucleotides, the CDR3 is TGCGCCAGCAGCTTGGAGACAAGTAATGAAAAACTGTTTTTT.

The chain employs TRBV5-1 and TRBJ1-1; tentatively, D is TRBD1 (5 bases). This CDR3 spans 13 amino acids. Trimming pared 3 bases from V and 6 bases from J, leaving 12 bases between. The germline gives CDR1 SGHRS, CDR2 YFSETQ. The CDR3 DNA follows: TGCGCCAGCAGCTGGGGGGAGTTGGCTGAAGCTTTCTTT. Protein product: CASSWGELAEAFF.

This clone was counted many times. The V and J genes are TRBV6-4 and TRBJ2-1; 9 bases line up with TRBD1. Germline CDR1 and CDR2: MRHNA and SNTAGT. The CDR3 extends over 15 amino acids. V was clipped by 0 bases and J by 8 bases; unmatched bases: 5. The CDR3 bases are TGTGCCAGCAGTGACTCGGGACAGGGTGGGGATGAGCAGTTCTTC. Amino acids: CASSDSGQGGDEQFF.

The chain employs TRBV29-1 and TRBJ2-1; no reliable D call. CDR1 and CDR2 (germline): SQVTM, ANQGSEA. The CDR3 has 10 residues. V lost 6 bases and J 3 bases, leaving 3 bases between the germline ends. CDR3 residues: CSVFYNEQFF. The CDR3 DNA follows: TGCAGCGTCTTCTACAATGAGCAGTTCTTC.

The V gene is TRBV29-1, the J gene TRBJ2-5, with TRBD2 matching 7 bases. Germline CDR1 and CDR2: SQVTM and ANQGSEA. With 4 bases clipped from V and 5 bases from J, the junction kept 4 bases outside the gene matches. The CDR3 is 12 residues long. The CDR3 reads CSVVPRGETQYF. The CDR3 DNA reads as TGCAGCGTTGTTCCGCGGGGGGAGACCCAGTACTTC.

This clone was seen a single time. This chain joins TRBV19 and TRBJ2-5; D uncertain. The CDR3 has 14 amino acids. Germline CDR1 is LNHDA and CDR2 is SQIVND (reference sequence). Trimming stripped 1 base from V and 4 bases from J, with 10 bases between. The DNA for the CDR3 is TGTGCCAGTAGTATAGGGCCCCCGGGAGAGACCCAGTACTTC. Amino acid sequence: CASSIGPPGETQYF.